A single sample gave rise to the 25 T cell receptor beta chains below, sequenced in a study of siplizumab effects on memory and regulatory T cells. The method was immunoSEQ multiplex PCR; TCRdb's version includes in-frame clones alone and lacks a portion of them. The table has about 100,000 clones, approximately 91% seen once; the top ten hold around 0.15%. The sample was CD4+ T cells sorted from blood. The receptors were gathered from a human donor in good health.

This sequence joins TRBV28 and TRBJ2-7; 10 bases are shared with TRBD1. Germline V gene sequence: CDR1 MDHEN, CDR2 SYDVKM. The CDR3 runs to 15 residues. The trim removed 4 bases at V and 6 bases at J, leaving 9 bases unmatched. The DNA of the CDR3 is TGTGCCAGCAGTTGGGGGACAGGGGAAAGGGGCGAGCAGTACTTC. This translates into CASSWGTGERGEQYF.

This clone was observed once. The chain is built from TRBV29-1 and TRBJ1-2; maybe TRBD1 (5 bases). V was shortened by 4 bases and J by 5 bases, with 11 bases between the two germline ends. CDR3 length equals 12 residues. From germline, CDR1 is SQVTM and CDR2 ANQGSEA. The CDR3 reads CSVVVGTYGYTF. The CDR3 coding sequence is TGCAGCGTTGTGGTGGGGACTTATGGCTACACCTTC.

The chain is built from TRBV5-4 and TRBJ2-2; 7 bases are a match to TRBD1. The V segment lost 2 bases and the J segment 2 bases; nucleotides outside the gene matches: 6. The germline gives CDR1 SGHNT, CDR2 YYREEE (reference sequence). The CDR3 has 16 amino acids. The CDR3: CASSLPGQSNTGELFF. The CDR3 coding sequence is TGTGCCAGCAGCTTACCGGGACAGTCTAACACCGGGGAGCTGTTTTTT.

The rearrangement links TRBV7-3 to TRBJ1-1; D perhaps matches TRBD1 (5 bases). With 5 bases removed from V and 4 bases from J, the gap between germline ends came to 11 bases. The CDR3 totals 13 residues. Germline V gene sequence: CDR1 SGHTA, CDR2 FQGTGA. The CDR3, as DNA: TGTGCCAGCAGCCCACAGGCAGCCACTGAAGCTTTCTTT. Translated, it gives CASSPQAATEAFF. Full variable domain (missing parts from reference TRBV7-3 and TRBJ1-1): GAGVSQTPSNKVTEKGKYVELRCDPISGHTALYWYRQSLGQGPEFLIYFQGTGAADDSGLPNDRFFAVRPEGSVSTLKIQRTERGDSAVYLCASSPQAATEAFFGQGTRLTVV.

The table lists this clone with a count of one. The gene calls are TRBV5-1 and TRBJ2-7; TRBD1 aligns across 7 bases. V lost 3 bases, J lost 3 bases, and 9 bases stayed unmatched. Looked up from germline, CDR1 is SGHRS and CDR2 is YFSETQ. The CDR3 length is 15 residues. The CDR3: CASSYLRDSNYEQYF. The CDR3 DNA is TGCGCCAGCAGCTACCTCCGGGACAGCAACTACGAGCAGTACTTC.

This CDR3 is CASSLLNRGEAFF. The CDR3 coding sequence is TGTGCCAGCAGTTTACTGAACAGGGGGGAAGCTTTCTTT. The V gene is TRBV27, the J gene TRBJ1-1; 8 positions match TRBD1. CDR1 is MNHEY, CDR2 SMNVEV, per germline (reference sequence). The CDR3 runs 13 residues. J was trimmed by 8 bases and V by 2 bases; bases with no gene match: 4.

This clone was found once. The CDR3 region is CASSFYTGDSDTQYF. The CDR3 DNA sequence: TGTGCCAGCAGCTTTTACACAGGGGATTCGGATACGCAGTATTTT. The V and J genes are TRBV5-6 and TRBJ2-3; 7 nucleotides align to TRBD1. CDR3 length: 15 amino acids. Germline loops: CDR1 SGHDT, CDR2 YYEEEE. V gave up 2 bases and J gave up 6 bases; unmatched junction bases: 9.

The genes are TRBV28 and TRBJ1-2; 7 nucleotides agree with TRBD1. This CDR3 has 12 amino acids. Germline V gene lookup returns CDR1 MDHEN and CDR2 SYDVKM. V shed 8 bases and J 3 bases; nucleotides not matched to a gene: 3. Here the CDR3 DNA reads TGTGCCAGCCTCAGGGGGGACTATGGCTACACCTTC. Translated, it gives CASLRGDYGYTF.

The chain combines TRBV13 with TRBJ2-2; 14 bases are shared with TRBD2. In germline, CDR1 is PRHDT, CDR2 FYEKMQ (reference sequence). Losses at the gene ends were 5 bases for V and 5 bases for J; bases not matched to a gene: 7. This CDR3 comprises 17 residues. CDR3 in DNA: TGTGCCAGCAGCAAGACTAGCGGGGGGGCTGGTACCGGGGAGCTGTTTTTT. Protein sequence: CASSKTSGGAGTGELFF. Together with reference TRBV13 and TRBJ2-2, the CDR3 gives the full variable domain: AAGVIQSPRHLIKEKRETATLKCYPIPRHDTVYWYQQGPGQDPQFLISFYEKMQSDKGSIPDRFSAQQFSDYHSELNMSSLELGDSALYFCASSKTSGGAGTGELFFGEGSRLTVL.

This clone has only a few counts. J is TRBJ1-1 and V is TRBV19; D is perhaps TRBD1 (5 bases). Germline V gives CDR1 LNHDA, CDR2 SQIVND (reference sequence). The length of the CDR3 is 15 residues. V was shortened by 3 bases and J by 4 bases, with 15 bases between the two germline ends. The DNA of the CDR3 is TGTGCCAGTAGTATTCCCAGGGTGGGAGGCACTGAAGCTTTCTTT. Protein: CASSIPRVGGTEAFF.

In this sample, this clone turned up once. The chain combines TRBV27 with TRBJ1-5; possible D gene TRBD1, 5 bases. The germline CDR1 and CDR2 sequences are MNHEY and SMNVEV (reference sequence). The CDR3 consists of 13 residues. Trimming removed 5 bases at V and 6 bases at J, with 11 bases between. The CDR3: CASSGGVSQPQHF. CDR3 sequence (DNA): TGTGCCAGCAGTGGAGGGGTATCTCAGCCCCAGCATTTT.

The rearrangement links TRBV10-3 to TRBJ2-2, with D possibly matching TRBD2 (6 bases). Per germline, CDR1 ENHRY and CDR2 SYGVKD. With 6 bases removed from V and 1 base from J, the gap between germline ends came to 15 bases. The CDR3 is 16 amino acids. The CDR3 DNA follows: TGTGCCATCAGCCCCCCCGGGGGTCTGAACACCGGGGAGCTGTTTTTT. This sequence encodes CAISPPGGLNTGELFF.

The chain joins TRBV5-1 to TRBJ2-2; D assignment may be TRBD1 or TRBD2 (7 bases each). Germline V CDR1 and CDR2: SGHRS, YFSETQ. The CDR3 spans 16 residues. V was trimmed by 4 bases and J by 4 bases, leaving 17 bases between them. The CDR3 DNA is TGCGCCAGCAGCCCCTCGCCCAGGGGGGGCACCGGGGAGCTGTTTTTT. Translating it yields CASSPSPRGGTGELFF. The variable domain in full, with the rest retrieved from reference TRBV5-1 and TRBJ2-2, is KAGVTQTPRYLIKTRGQQVTLSCSPISGHRSVSWYQQTPGQGLQFLFEYFSETQRNKGNFPGRFSGRQFSNSRSEMNVSTLELGDSALYLCASSPSPRGGTGELFFGEGSRLTVL.

This chain links TRBV30 with TRBJ2-7, with 9 nucleotides matching TRBD1. The V gene's germline CDR1 is GTSNPN and CDR2 SVGIG (reference sequence). The V segment lost 3 bases and the J segment 3 bases; nucleotides outside the gene matches: 6. CDR3 length: 14 residues. The CDR3 loop is CAWRVPDRGYEQYF. DNA for the CDR3: TGTGCCTGGAGGGTTCCGGACAGGGGCTACGAGCAGTACTTC.

The genes are TRBV11-3 and TRBJ1-5, with D maybe TRBD1 (6 bases). Germline V gene data show CDR1 as SGHNT and CDR2 as YENEEA. The CDR3 consists of 16 residues. The V end lost 2 bases, the J end lost 3 bases, and 14 bases lay between the germline ends. The CDR3 bases are TGTGCCAGCAGCTTATTGTGTCAGGGGTACAATCAGCCCCAGCATTTT. It translates to CASSLLCQGYNQPQHF.

The chain employs TRBV5-1 and TRBJ2-3, with a possible D match to TRBD2 (5 bases). Trimming took 4 bases from V and 2 from J, leaving 8 bases between them. The CDR3 totals 13 residues. The V gene's germline CDR1 is SGHRS and CDR2 YFSETQ. The CDR3 DNA is TGCGCCAGCAGCACGGGGATCACAGATACGCAGTATTTT. Translated, it gives CASSTGITDTQYF.

This chain links TRBV12-5 with TRBJ1-5; possible D gene TRBD1, 6 bases. The CDR3 has 17 amino acids. Germline-derived CDR1 and CDR2 are LGHNT and FRNRAP. The V and J ends lost 0 bases and 1 base respectively, with 13 bases between them. CDR3 loop: CASGLVGGRSSNQPQHF. The CDR3 region has the DNA TGTGCTAGTGGTTTGGTAGGGGGGCGGTCGAGCAATCAGCCCCAGCATTTT. Looking up the rest from reference TRBV12-5 and TRBJ1-5 gives the full variable domain: DARVTQTPRHKVTEMGQEVTMRCQPILGHNTVFWYRQTMMQGLELLAYFRNRAPLDDSGMPKDRFSAEMPDATLATLKIQPSEPRDSAVYFCASGLVGGRSSNQPQHFGDGTRLSIL.

The V and J genes are TRBV7-9 and TRBJ2-3; D may be TRBD2 (6 bases). Trimming pared 5 bases from V and 6 bases from J, leaving 15 bases between. The CDR3 consists of 14 residues. Germline CDR1 is SEHNR and CDR2 is FQNEAQ (reference sequence). The CDR3 DNA follows: TGTGCCAGCAGCCCGATCCCAGCGGGCGATACGCAGTATTTT. Amino acid sequence: CASSPIPAGDTQYF.

This clone was detected once. The V and J genes are TRBV6-4 and TRBJ2-5; TRBD2 aligns across 8 bases. This CDR3 contains 13 residues. Per the germline V gene, CDR1 is MRHNA and CDR2 is SNTAGT. V shed 4 bases and J 5 bases; nucleotides not matched to a gene: 3. Written as DNA, the CDR3 is TGTGCCAGCAGTGTCTCGGGGGGGGAGACCCAGTACTTC. Its protein is CASSVSGGETQYF.

V gene TRBV19 combines with J gene TRBJ1-2; 10 bases align to TRBD1. After removal of 5 bases from V and 4 bases from J, the junction contained 4 bases not matched to a gene. Germline V lookup: CDR1 LNHDA, CDR2 SQIVND (reference sequence). This CDR3 region has 14 residues. This CDR3 reads CASSPGQGIYGYTF. The CDR3 region has the DNA TGTGCCAGTAGTCCGGGACAGGGGATCTATGGCTACACCTTC.

The chain has TRBV7-3 and TRBJ2-5; tentatively, D is TRBD1 or TRBD2 (5 bases each). Trimming took off 4 bases at V and 4 bases at J, with 13 bases between the two ends. Germline CDR1 and CDR2: SGHTA and FQGTGA. CDR3 size: 14 residues. Here the CDR3 DNA reads TGTGCCAGCAGCTCCCGGGGCTCATCAGAGACCCAGTACTTC. It specifies CASSSRGSSETQYF.

The table lists this clone with a count of one. V gene TRBV4-1 combines with J gene TRBJ1-5; possible D gene TRBD1, 5 bases. Trimming pared 4 bases from V and 3 bases from J, leaving 10 bases between. This CDR3 is 14 amino acids long. CDR1 and CDR2 (germline): MGHRA, YSYEKL. The CDR3 reads CASSLQVYNQPQHF. CDR3 sequence (DNA): TGCGCCAGCAGCCTACAGGTCTACAATCAGCCCCAGCATTTT.

The V and J genes are TRBV2 and TRBJ2-7, with 10 bases identical to TRBD1. The CDR3 has 14 residues. Trimming at V came to 4 bases and at J to 2 bases, leaving 2 bases not matched to a gene. Germline CDR1 is SNHLY and CDR2 is FYNNEI. CDR3 protein: CASSAGTGAYEQYF. The CDR3 region has the DNA TGTGCCAGCAGTGCAGGGACAGGGGCCTACGAGCAGTACTTC.

For the CDR3, the DNA is TGTGCCAGCACCCTAGGACAGGGCTATAATGGCTACACCTTC. Amino acids: CASTLGQGYNGYTF. J is TRBJ1-2 and V is TRBV5-5; 8 nucleotides match TRBD1. Germline CDR1 SGHKS, CDR2 YYEKEE (reference sequence). V was pared by 6 bases and J by 6 bases, with 10 bases of the junction left unmatched. The CDR3 length is 14 residues.

The gene calls are TRBV5-6 and TRBJ1-1; D not resolved. The CDR3 covers 13 residues. Germline loops: CDR1 SGHDT, CDR2 YYEEEE. V was pared by 0 bases and J by 3 bases, with 6 bases between. CDR3 in amino acids: CASSLVRDTEAFF. CDR3 DNA sequence: TGTGCCAGCAGCTTGGTACGGGACACTGAAGCTTTCTTT.